The 26 T cell receptor beta chains below come from one sample, sequenced in a study of blood T cell repertoires in COVID-19. The data were produced by immunoSEQ multiplex PCR, yet TCRdb's version contains in-frame clones alone and is incomplete. In the table there are over 35,000 clones, roughly 90% of which are singletons. The sequencing input was peripheral blood. These receptors all stem from a man aged 55 to 69 with active COVID-19.

This clone is deemed medium-sized. The chain combines TRBV3-1 (or the pseudogene TRBV3-2) with TRBJ2-7; TRBD2 is a possible D gene (5 bases). Germline V gives CDR1 LGHDT, CDR2 YNNKEL (reference sequence). Trimming cost V 6 bases and J 7 bases, with 19 bases left between them. The CDR3 covers 14 residues. CDR3 DNA: TGTGCCAGCAGTCACTTAGGACTGAATAGAGAGCAGTACTTC. Amino acids: CASSHLGLNREQYF.

The chain is built from TRBV6-6 and TRBJ2-1; no definite D call. The CDR3 length is 12 residues. In germline, CDR1 is MNHNY, CDR2 SVGAGI (reference sequence). V was trimmed by 4 bases and J by 9 bases, leaving 10 bases between them. CDR3: CASSSLSGEQFF. CDR3 DNA sequence: TGTGCCAGCAGTTCCTTGTCGGGTGAGCAGTTCTTC.

The chain combines TRBV27 with TRBJ1-1; TRBD1 is a possible D gene (6 bases). Germline CDR1 MNHEY, CDR2 SMNVEV (reference sequence). Trimming left V 9 bases short and J 5 bases short, with 31 bases between. The CDR3 sequence is 18 residues long. CDR3 loop: CARVPAAPTSRGGTEAFF. The CDR3 DNA is TGTGCCAGAGTGCCAGCAGCCCCCACCAGCAGGGGTGGAACTGAAGCTTTCTTT.

This chain uses TRBV5-4 with TRBJ2-3; D ambiguous. Trimming took off 1 base at V and 4 bases at J, with 16 bases between the two ends. CDR1 and CDR2 (germline): SGHNT, YYREEE (reference sequence). The CDR3 totals 16 residues. The CDR3 sequence: CASSLLLTQVADTQYF. In nucleotides, the CDR3 is TGTGCCAGCAGCTTGCTCCTAACCCAAGTGGCAGATACGCAGTATTTT. Drawing the rest from reference TRBV5-4 and TRBJ2-3, the complete variable domain is ETGVTQSPTHLIKTRGQQVTLRCSSQSGHNTVSWYQQALGQGPQFIFQYYREEENGRGNFPPRFSGLQFPNYSSELNVNALELDDSALYLCASSLLLTQVADTQYFGPGTRLTVL.

The chain joins TRBV5-4 to TRBJ2-7; the match to TRBD2 covers 14 bases. This CDR3 is 14 amino acids long. V dropped 5 bases and J dropped 5; count of bases not matched to a gene: 3. Germline V lookup: CDR1 SGHNT, CDR2 YYREEE (reference sequence). CDR3 coding DNA: TGTGCCAGCAGTTCGGGACTAGCGGGAGACGAGCAGTACTTC. Translated, it gives CASSSGLAGDEQYF. Filled out from reference TRBV5-4 and TRBJ2-7, the complete variable domain reads ETGVTQSPTHLIKTRGQQVTLRCSSQSGHNTVSWYQQALGQGPQFIFQYYREEENGRGNFPPRFSGLQFPNYSSELNVNALELDDSALYLCASSSGLAGDEQYFGPGTRLTVT.

J is TRBJ2-5 and V is TRBV18, with TRBD2 matching over 14 bases. In germline, CDR1 is KGHSH, CDR2 LQKENI. V gave up 6 bases and J gave up 4 bases; unmatched junction bases: 4. This CDR3 is 15 amino acids long. The CDR3 region has the DNA TGTGCCAGCTCCTCGACTAGCGGGAGGGGAGAGACCCAGTACTTC. Its translation: CASSSTSGRGETQYF.

J is TRBJ2-5 and V is TRBV10-3; TRBD2 might be the D (5 bases). Trimming left V 6 bases short and J 0 bases short, with 14 bases between. The CDR3 has 15 residues. Germline V gives CDR1 ENHRY, CDR2 SYGVKD. The CDR3: CAIRSDTGYQETQYF. CDR3 nucleotides: TGTGCCATCAGGAGCGACACGGGGTACCAAGAGACCCAGTACTTC.

V and J are TRBV9 and TRBJ2-1; D is possibly TRBD1 (5 bases). The CDR3 runs 15 residues. CDR1 SGDLS and CDR2 YYNGEE come from the germline V gene. V shed 0 bases and J shed 3 bases, with 10 bases lying between them. CDR3 loop: CASSVGGDSYNEQFF. As DNA, the CDR3 is TGTGCCAGCAGCGTAGGGGGTGACAGCTACAATGAGCAGTTCTTC.

The chain links TRBV3-1 (or the pseudogene TRBV3-2) to TRBJ2-5; 12 bases are shared with TRBD2. V lost 6 bases to trimming and J lost 2 bases; unmatched junction nucleotides: 7. Germline CDR1 and CDR2: LGHDT and YNNKEL (reference sequence). The CDR3 extends over 16 amino acids. The CDR3 nucleotides are TGTGCCAGCAGTCCTACCACTAGCGGGAGGCAAGAGACCCAGTACTTC. Its translation: CASSPTTSGRQETQYF.

The gene calls are TRBV4-1 and TRBJ2-5, with D possibly being TRBD2 (5 bases). V was pared by 0 bases and J by 1 base, with 15 bases between. This CDR3 comprises 17 residues. Germline V gene sequence: CDR1 MGHRA, CDR2 YSYEKL. CDR3 nucleotide sequence: TGCGCCAGCAGCCAAGATGAAGTAGCGAGGTCCCAAGAGACCCAGTACTTC. The encoded protein is CASSQDEVARSQETQYF.

Only a few counts were recorded for this clone. The J gene is TRBJ2-1, the V gene TRBV19; 9 bases map to TRBD1. The CDR3 is 14 amino acids. V shed 5 bases, J shed 6 bases, and the junction held 5 bases outside the gene matches. CDR1 LNHDA and CDR2 SQIVND come from the germline V gene (reference sequence). CDR3 in amino acids: CASSSRDRVNEQFF. The CDR3 region has the DNA TGTGCCAGTAGTTCTAGGGACAGGGTCAATGAGCAGTTCTTC.

This clone was found a few times. The V call is TRBV7-6, the J call TRBJ2-2; TRBD1 agrees at 9 bases. V lost 6 bases, J lost 0 bases, and 5 bases stayed unmatched. CDR3 length: 16 amino acids. CDR1 and CDR2 (germline): SGHVS, FNYEAQ. The DNA for the CDR3 is TGTGCCAGCAGACAACAGGGGGCTACGAACACCGGGGAGCTGTTTTTT. Amino acid sequence: CASRQQGATNTGELFF.

The chain combines TRBV21-1 with TRBJ1-3; no check of the table's D call, TRBD1, against the DNA was made. TRBV21-1 is a recognized pseudogene. CDR3 length equals 15 residues. CDR3 in DNA: TGTGCCAGCAGCAAGAAGGCAGGGTCTGGAAACACCATATATTTT. Translating gives CASSKKAGSGNTIYF.

This chain links TRBV7-2 with TRBJ1-4; 12 positions match TRBD1. The J segment lost 8 bases and the V segment lost 4 bases, leaving 11 bases of the junction unmatched. Germline V CDR1 and CDR2: SGHTA, FQGNSA. This CDR3 spans 17 amino acids. CDR3 amino acids: CASSSTPGQGAGEKLFF. CDR3 nucleotide sequence: TGTGCCAGCAGCTCAACTCCGGGACAGGGGGCCGGGGAAAAACTGTTTTTT.

The V gene is TRBV19, the J gene TRBJ2-5; perhaps TRBD2 as D (5 bases). Trimming left V 3 bases short and J 5 bases short, with 16 bases between. Germline V CDR1 and CDR2: LNHDA, SQIVND (reference sequence). CDR3 length: 15 residues. Written as DNA, the CDR3 is TGTGCCAGTAGTATTGCGGGCTCGGGTGGCGAGACCCAGTACTTC. Its translation is CASSIAGSGGETQYF.

The chain joins TRBV28 to TRBJ2-3, with TRBD2 identical over 14 bases. This CDR3 contains 15 residues. Germline V gene lookup returns CDR1 MDHEN and CDR2 SYDVKM. After removal of 6 bases from V and 5 bases from J, the junction contained 4 bases not matched to a gene. This CDR3 reads CASRRTSGRQDTQYF. In nucleotides, the CDR3 is TGTGCCAGCAGAAGGACTAGCGGGAGGCAAGATACGCAGTATTTT.

DNA for the CDR3: TGTGCCAGCAGACAGGACAATCAGCCCCAGCATTTT. Its protein is CASRQDNQPQHF. The gene calls are TRBV28 and TRBJ1-5; the D gene is possibly TRBD1 (5 bases). The germline V and J ends were trimmed by 6 bases and 3 bases, with 6 bases remaining between them. Germline CDR1 is MDHEN and CDR2 is SYDVKM. CDR3 size: 12 residues.

The V gene is TRBV7-9, the J gene TRBJ2-5; 14 positions match TRBD2. This CDR3 comprises 19 residues. V shed 5 bases, J shed 0 bases, and the junction held 11 bases outside the gene matches. The germline V gene encodes CDR1 SEHNR and CDR2 FQNEAQ (reference sequence). CDR3 sequence reads: CASSLRLAGGILYQETQYF. The CDR3 nucleotides are TGTGCCAGCAGCCTTCGACTAGCGGGAGGGATATTGTACCAAGAGACCCAGTACTTC.

Details on this clone: Its ends do not fully match the called genes, so a read error is possible. This chain connects TRBV24-1 to TRBJ1-6; 9 positions agree with TRBD1. CDR3 length: 14 amino acids. Germline lookup yields CDR1 KGHDR and CDR2 SFDVKD. The CDR3, as DNA: TGTGCCACCAGTGATATGGGGGACAGGGTGCCCCTTCGCTTT. Translating it yields CATSDMGDRVPLRF.

The chain has TRBV20-1 and TRBJ1-2; 9 nucleotides align to TRBD1. Germline CDR1 DFQATT, CDR2 SNEGSKA (reference sequence). With V trimmed by 3 bases and J by 7 bases, 12 bases remained unmatched. CDR3 length equals 15 residues. CDR3 protein: CSASKPGTGRSGYTF. DNA for the CDR3: TGCAGTGCTAGTAAGCCCGGGACAGGGAGGAGTGGCTACACCTTC.

The chain uses TRBV4-1 and TRBJ2-4; D is undetermined. CDR1 and CDR2 (germline): MGHRA, YSYEKL. V shed 0 bases and J shed 5 bases, with 8 bases lying between them. The CDR3 covers 14 residues. This chain's CDR3 is CASSQDLSENIQYF. CDR3 sequence (DNA): TGCGCCAGCAGCCAAGATCTGAGTGAAAACATTCAGTACTTC.

The chain has TRBV6-1 and TRBJ2-7, with 7 bases fitting TRBD1. Germline assignment: CDR1 MNHNS and CDR2 SASEGT. This CDR3 is built from 13 residues. V lost 3 bases and J lost 6; bases outside the gene matches: 5. CDR3 sequence reads: CASSDWDRSEQYF. Written as DNA, the CDR3 is TGTGCCAGCAGTGATTGGGACAGAAGCGAGCAGTACTTC.

This clone is a singleton in its sample. The chain recombines TRBV2 with TRBJ2-2, with 9 bases identical to TRBD2. Germline trimming cut 8 bases from V and 10 bases from J; bases unmatched to any gene: 8. Germline CDR1 SNHLY, CDR2 FYNNEI. This CDR3 contains 13 residues. The CDR3: CASRPRLAEELFF. The DNA for the CDR3 is TGTGCCAGCCGACCTAGACTAGCGGAGGAGCTGTTTTTT.

The chain joins TRBV4-3 to TRBJ2-7; 11 nucleotides match TRBD1. Germline V lookup: CDR1 LGHNA, CDR2 YSLEER. This CDR3 has 18 residues. V lost 0 bases, J lost 4 bases, and 11 bases stayed unmatched. CDR3 protein: CASSQDIVLGQGVYEQYF. The DNA for the CDR3 is TGCGCCAGCAGCCAAGATATCGTGTTGGGACAGGGGGTATACGAGCAGTACTTC.

The V gene is TRBV27, the J gene TRBJ2-7; 7 bases line up with TRBD1. With V trimmed by 2 bases and J by 3 bases, 4 bases remained unmatched. Germline V gives CDR1 MNHEY, CDR2 SMNVEV (reference sequence). This CDR3 comprises 14 residues. The CDR3 DNA follows: TGTGCCAGCAGTTTACGACAGGGTTTCTACGAGCAGTACTTC. Its protein product is CASSLRQGFYEQYF.

For the CDR3, the DNA is TGTGCCAGCAGTTCCCGACAGGGACAAATTGATGGCTACACCTTC. This encodes CASSSRQGQIDGYTF. J is TRBJ1-2 and V is TRBV6-2 or TRBV6-3, with TRBD1 matching 7 bases. In germline, CDR1 is MNHEY, CDR2 SVGEGT. The CDR3 spans 15 residues. V gave up 4 bases and J gave up 6 bases; unmatched junction bases: 11.